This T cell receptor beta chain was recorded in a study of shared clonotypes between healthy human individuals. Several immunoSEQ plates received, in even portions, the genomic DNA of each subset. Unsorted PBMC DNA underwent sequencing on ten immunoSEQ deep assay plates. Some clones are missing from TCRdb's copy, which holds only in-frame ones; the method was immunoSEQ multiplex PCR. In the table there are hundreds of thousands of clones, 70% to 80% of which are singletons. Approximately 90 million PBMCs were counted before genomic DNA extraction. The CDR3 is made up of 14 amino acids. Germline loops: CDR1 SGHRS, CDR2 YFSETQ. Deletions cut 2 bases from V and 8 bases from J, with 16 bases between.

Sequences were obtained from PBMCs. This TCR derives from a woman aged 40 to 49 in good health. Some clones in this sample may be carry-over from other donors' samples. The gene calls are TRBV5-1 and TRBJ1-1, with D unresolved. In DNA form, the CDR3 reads TGCGCCAGCAGCTTCTCGGCGATGGGCGTGGAAGCTTTCTTT. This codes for CASSFSAMGVEAFF.